This T cell receptor beta chain comes out of a study of blood T cell repertoires in COVID-19 (dated by TCRdb to 2018 to 2021). As for the study more broadly: Samples from collaborators originated in the United States, Italy and Spain and spanned both the acute and convalescent phases of COVID-19. Deeply sampled blood TCRbeta repertoires from subjects exposed to, actively infected with, or recovered from COVID-19 were included in the dataset. Samples were obtained from the ongoing ImmuneRACE study (first 160 participants) and from 1,254 subjects provided by 6 global collaborators. Sample metadata almost always included a de-identified subject ID, COVID-19 status, age in years and sex. The repertoires were made available in a free public database intended to serve as a resource for research on the immune response to SARS-CoV-2. Where HLA class I and class II types were available, the types were taken from metadata supplied by the sample provider, not from assay-based typing. The prospective study material was composed of cDNA or gDNA derived from T cells, B-cell-depleted T cells, or PBMCs. Overall study outcomes, separate from this receptor: How much clinical and demographic metadata was included differed by source and by participant, and the metadata was provided uncurated.

TCRbeta CDR3 regions were amplified from genomic DNA using the immunoSEQ Assay, a bias-controlled multiplex PCR. Per the source publication's procedure: The number of nucleated cells in each sample was estimated from the amplification of reference gene primers within the assay. To quantify the absolute abundance of each unique TCRbeta CDR3 rearrangement, sequence reads were collapsed and filtered. For each sample, productive Simpson clonality was calculated as the square root of Simpson's diversity index over productive rearrangements. Held by TCRdb, this immuneACCESS table contains in-frame sequences only and omits some clones. Under half of the omission traces to an unresolved V gene where checked; the cause of the rest is unknown. That table is the source of V, J and clone size, and D and trimming were worked out from the DNA. Counted in this sample were 320,000 or so clones; 85% of them appeared once. The ten most abundant clones make up about 1.9% of the sample.

For CDR1 and CDR2, the germline V gene (reference sequence) lists LNHDA and SQIVND. The CDR3 covers 16 residues, taking in both the cysteine and the phenylalanine. Only the CDR3 region is kept as DNA, spanning 48 bases read in frame from base 1. V loses 3 bases at its end and J loses 4 bases; junction bases beyond the gene matches: 8. Participants in the prospective study were aged 18 to 89 years, lived in 20 to 25 United States geographic areas, and enrolled through a virtual design. In the prospective study, cohorts were assigned on the basis of participant-reported clinical history obtained from a screening survey and a study questionnaire. Exposed participants were defined as having been in contact with someone with a PCR-confirmed or clinician-diagnosed COVID-19 case within 2 weeks of study entry. In the prospective study, whole blood, serum and a nasopharyngeal or oropharyngeal swab were collected from each participant by mobile phlebotomists. Over a roughly two-month period, participants in the prospective study had the option of providing additional blood draws and questionnaires. Blood samples from the prospective study were shipped frozen or at room temperature prior to DNA extraction.

A remark on this clone: Its antigen specificity is not known. One base away there is no much larger clone; base qualities are not given.

The sequence is built from TRBV19 and TRBJ2-5, and TRBD2 matches 10 of the central bases. The sample consisted of PBMCs or T cells enriched from blood (not recorded which). The TCR was taken from a woman in her twenties or thirties who had been exposed to COVID-19. The CDR3 protein is CASSIKGSSGGETQYF. The sequenced DNA is TGTGCCAGTAGTATTAAAGGTTCTAGCGGGGGAGAGACCCAGTACTTC.